Listed below are T cell receptor beta chains from one sample, sequenced in a study of T cell repertoires in cytomegalovirus infection. TCRdb reanalysed the reads using MiXCR and keeps one entry per CDR3 protein. The sample includes about 680,000 distinct CDR3 sequences, about 24% seen only once; the top ten take 8%. The sequenced material came from CD8+ T cells from PBMCs. The receptor set was obtained from a human donor in good health (CMV status not recorded). Some clones in this sample may be carry-over from other donors' samples. Both conserved end residues are part of each CDR3. D genes are given only for firm matches. Clone size appears in some rows only: once, few, many, or a class for an expanded clone.

V: TRBV7-2; size: many; D: TRBD2; J: TRBJ2-2; DNA: TGTGCCTCCTTGGGAGGGGCCGGGGAGCTGTTTTTT; CDR3: CASLGGAGELFF
V: TRBV29-1; size: NA; D: NA; J: TRBJ1-2; DNA: TGCAGCGTTGAGGGGAGGGAAGGTGGCTACACCTTC; CDR3: CSVEGREGGYTF
V: TRBV7-6; size: many; D: TRBD1; J: TRBJ1-1; DNA: TGTGCCAGCAGCTTATTAGTGACAGGGGTTGAGGCTTTCTTT; CDR3: CASSLLVTGVEAFF
V: TRBV2; size: few; D: NA; J: TRBJ1-2; DNA: TGTGCCAGCAGTGATGAGGACAATTATGGCTACACCTTC; CDR3: CASSDEDNYGYTF
V: TRBV5-1; size: few; D: TRBD2; J: TRBJ2-4; DNA: TGCGCCAGCACGGGAGGGGGGGAAGCCAAAAACATTCAGTACTTC; CDR3: CASTGGGEAKNIQYF
V: TRBV20-1; size: NA; D: TRBD2; J: TRBJ2-1; DNA: TGCAGTGCTAGAGACCCGGGGGAGAACGGGGGGGCGTATGAGCAGTTCTTC; CDR3: CSARDPGENGGAYEQFF
V: TRBV7-9; size: NA; D: NA; J: TRBJ2-7; DNA: TGTGCCAGCAGCTATGAGGGGCCCTACGAGCAGTACTTC; CDR3: CASSYEGPYEQYF
V: TRBV28; size: NA; D: TRBD2; J: TRBJ2-3; DNA: TGTGCCAGCAGTCCCCCAATCGGGGGGGACACAGATACGCAGTATTTT; CDR3: CASSPPIGGDTDTQYF
V: TRBV7-3; size: few; D: NA; J: TRBJ2-2; DNA: TGTGCCAGCAGCTTAGGCCCCGACGGGGAGCTGTTTTTT; CDR3: CASSLGPDGELFF
V: TRBV6-5; size: few; D: NA; J: TRBJ2-5; DNA: TGTGCCAGCAGTTACTCGGGAAGGGTCGAGGAGACCCAGTACTTC; CDR3: CASSYSGRVEETQYF
V: TRBV6-2/TRBV6-3; size: few; D: NA; J: TRBJ1-1; DNA: TGTGCCAGCAGACTTGGGCGGAACACTGAAGCTTTCTTT; CDR3: CASRLGRNTEAFF
V: TRBV29-1; size: few; D: NA; J: TRBJ1-2; DNA: TGCAGCGCCGACAATCTAAGCAGCTACACCTTC; CDR3: CSADNLSSYTF
V: TRBV7-9; size: many; D: NA; J: TRBJ2-1; DNA: TGTGCCAGCAGCTTAGAAGACCAGATGACAAACAATGAGCAGTTCTTC; CDR3: CASSLEDQMTNNEQFF
V: TRBV28; size: few; D: TRBD2; J: TRBJ2-1; DNA: TGTGCCAGCAGACAGCCTGACGGACTAGAACCCTTCTTC; CDR3: CASRQPDGLEPFF
V: TRBV5-5; size: few; D: TRBD1; J: TRBJ1-3; DNA: TGTGCCAGCAGCTTGGGGGGACAGGCTGGAAACACCATATATTTT; CDR3: CASSLGGQAGNTIYF
V: TRBV6-2/TRBV6-3; size: NA; D: TRBD1; J: TRBJ1-2; DNA: TGTGCCAGCAGTTACCGGACAGGGATCCATGGCTACACCTTC; CDR3: CASSYRTGIHGYTF
V: TRBV28; size: NA; D: NA; J: TRBJ1-5; DNA: TGTGCCAGCAGTTTATATCGGGTTTCGGATCAGCCCCAGCATTTT; CDR3: CASSLYRVSDQPQHF
V: TRBV28; size: NA; D: TRBD1; J: TRBJ1-2; DNA: TGTGCCAGCAGTTCACAGGGGCAGGATGGCTACACCTTC; CDR3: CASSSQGQDGYTF
V: TRBV4-1; size: few; D: NA; J: TRBJ1-1; DNA: TGCGCCAGCAGCCAAGCACAGGTGGAGAACACTGAAGCTTTCTTT; CDR3: CASSQAQVENTEAFF
V: TRBV5-5; size: NA; D: NA; J: TRBJ1-5; DNA: TGTGCCAGCAGTGTCCGGGACGGCCGCAATCAGCCCCAGCATTTT; CDR3: CASSVRDGRNQPQHF
V: TRBV11-1; size: many; D: TRBD2; J: TRBJ2-1; DNA: TGTGCCAGCAGCTCAAAGACTAGCGGGGGGGGGAATGAGCAGTTCTTC; CDR3: CASSSKTSGGGNEQFF
V: TRBV2; size: NA; D: TRBD2; J: TRBJ2-5; DNA: TGTGCCAGCAGTGGTGGCGGGGGGGCGCAGACCCAGTACTTC; CDR3: CASSGGGGAQTQYF
V: TRBV7-9; size: NA; D: NA; J: TRBJ1-1; DNA: TGTGCCAGCGGCCCCGGGACGACTGAAGCTTTCTTT; CDR3: CASGPGTTEAFF
V: TRBV28; size: NA; D: TRBD1; J: TRBJ2-5; DNA: TGTGCCAGCAGCAGTGGGACAGCCCACCAAGAGACCCAGTACTTC; CDR3: CASSSGTAHQETQYF
V: TRBV3-1; size: NA; D: NA; J: TRBJ2-2; DNA: TGTGCCAGCAGCAGTTGGAAGGGGCGATACACCGGGGTGCTGTTTTTT; CDR3: CASSSWKGRYTGVLFF
V: TRBV7-6; size: many; D: NA; J: TRBJ2-3; DNA: TGTGCCAGCAGCTTTATGACAGATTCCGCAGATACGCAGTATTTT; CDR3: CASSFMTDSADTQYF
V: TRBV6-5; size: few; D: NA; J: TRBJ2-2; DNA: TGTGCCAGCAGTAACCCCTCCTCCCGAGCGAAGACCGGGGAGCTGTTTTTT; CDR3: CASSNPSSRAKTGELFF
V: TRBV6-6; size: NA; D: NA; J: TRBJ1-6; DNA: TGTGCCAGCACTACCAGATGGAAGGGACCGAGCGTCCAATTTTTT; CDR3: CASTTRWKGPSVQFF
V: TRBV11-3; size: many; D: TRBD1; J: TRBJ2-4; DNA: TGTGCCAGCAGCCACGGACAGGGAAACATTCAGTACTTC; CDR3: CASSHGQGNIQYF
V: TRBV19; size: NA; D: NA; J: TRBJ2-1; DNA: TGTGCCAGTAGTATAGGGCCAGGGGCCTGCAATGAGCAGTTCTTC; CDR3: CASSIGPGACNEQFF
V: TRBV19; size: few; D: TRBD1; J: TRBJ1-4; DNA: TGTGCCAGTAGCGCCGGGACAGCGGTTATTAATGAAAAACTGTTTTTT; CDR3: CASSAGTAVINEKLFF
V: TRBV7-9; size: many; D: NA; J: TRBJ1-6; DNA: TGTGCCAGCAGCTTAGACGGGAGACTAAGCTCACCCCTCCACTTT; CDR3: CASSLDGRLSSPLHF
V: TRBV29-1; size: few; D: TRBD1; J: TRBJ1-2; DNA: TGCAGCGTTGGGGGGACAGGGTCATTCAACTATGGCTACACCTTC; CDR3: CSVGGTGSFNYGYTF
V: TRBV28; size: few; D: NA; J: TRBJ2-2; DNA: TGTGCCAGCAGTTCCCGGACCTACACCGGGGAGCTGTTTTTT; CDR3: CASSSRTYTGELFF
V: TRBV7-9; size: few; D: NA; J: TRBJ1-3; DNA: TGTGCCAGCAGCTTAAGTACAAGGATAGACATGGGACGCTCTGGAAACACCATATATTTT; CDR3: CASSLSTRIDMGRSGNTIYF
V: TRBV20-1; size: NA; D: NA; J: TRBJ1-4; DNA: TGCAGTGCCCCAACTAATGAAAAACTGTTTTTT; CDR3: CSAPTNEKLFF
V: TRBV6-2/TRBV6-3; size: NA; D: NA; J: TRBJ1-2; DNA: TGTGCCAGCAGTTACTCGCCCGGGGTAAGCATCGGCTACACCTTC; CDR3: CASSYSPGVSIGYTF
V: TRBV7-9; size: many; D: NA; J: TRBJ1-3; DNA: TGTGCCAGCAGGCCTGAACAGATCCTGCGGGGAAACACCATATATTTT; CDR3: CASRPEQILRGNTIYF
V: TRBV14; size: NA; D: TRBD1; J: TRBJ1-1; DNA: TGTGCCAGCAGCCAAGTAGGGGGCCTCCGGGAAGCTTTCTTT; CDR3: CASSQVGGLREAFF
V: TRBV29-1; size: NA; D: NA; J: TRBJ2-7; DNA: TGCAGCGTTGAATGGGGGAACTCCTACGAGCAGTACTTC; CDR3: CSVEWGNSYEQYF
V: TRBV12-3/TRBV12-4; size: NA; D: NA; J: TRBJ2-3; DNA: TGTGCCAGCAGCCACACAGATGCGCAGTATTTT; CDR3: CASSHTDAQYF
V: TRBV6-6; size: NA; D: NA; J: TRBJ2-3; DNA: TGTGCCAGCAGCAGGGTAGGGGCAGCAGATACGCAGTATTTT; CDR3: CASSRVGAADTQYF
V: TRBV7-9; size: few; D: NA; J: TRBJ2-1; DNA: TGTGCCAGCAGCCAACTCGACAGCGGCGATGAGCAGTTCTTC; CDR3: CASSQLDSGDEQFF
V: TRBV7-2; size: many; D: NA; J: TRBJ1-2; DNA: TGTGCCAGCAATGACTTGGGTTATGGCTACACCTTC; CDR3: CASNDLGYGYTF
V: TRBV12-3/TRBV12-4; size: NA; D: NA; J: TRBJ2-7; DNA: TGTGCCAGCAGCTCGTTTCCAGCTTTGTCCTACGAGCAGTACTTC; CDR3: CASSSFPALSYEQYF
V: TRBV20-1; size: NA; D: NA; J: TRBJ2-3; DNA: TGCAGTGCTAGAGATAACAACGATCTCGAGGCGCAGTATTTT; CDR3: CSARDNNDLEAQYF
V: TRBV25-1; size: NA; D: NA; J: TRBJ1-2; DNA: TGTGCCAGCGCCGATGGGGGGGTCTATGGCTACACCTTC; CDR3: CASADGGVYGYTF
V: TRBV5-1; size: few; D: TRBD2; J: TRBJ2-1; DNA: TGCGCCAGCAGTAAAGGCGGCGGGGGGCTAAGCTACAATGAGCAGTTCTTC; CDR3: CASSKGGGGLSYNEQFF
V: TRBV27; size: many; D: NA; J: TRBJ1-1; DNA: TGTGCCAGCAGTTTAGGTCGAGGGATTGAAGCTTTCTTT; CDR3: CASSLGRGIEAFF
V: TRBV7-3; size: NA; D: NA; J: TRBJ1-2; DNA: TGTGCCAGCAGCTCGACAGTATACTATGGCTACACCTTC; CDR3: CASSSTVYYGYTF
V: TRBV27; size: few; D: NA; J: TRBJ2-3; DNA: TGTGCCAGCAGTTTAACTGGGCACGAGGCAGATACGCAGTATTTT; CDR3: CASSLTGHEADTQYF
V: TRBV27; size: NA; D: NA; J: TRBJ2-7; DNA: TGTGCCAGCGGCTACACAGGGCGCTACGAGCAGTACTTC; CDR3: CASGYTGRYEQYF
V: TRBV6-1; size: few; D: TRBD2; J: TRBJ2-5; DNA: TGTGCCAGCAGCCTCATAGGTAGCGGGGTAGAGACCCAGTACTTC; CDR3: CASSLIGSGVETQYF
V: TRBV2; size: many; D: TRBD1; J: TRBJ2-6; DNA: TGTGCCAGCAGGGGGGACAGGAGTTCTGGGGCCAACGTCCTGACTTTC; CDR3: CASRGDRSSGANVLTF